The 14 T cell receptor beta chains below come from one sample, sequenced in a study of T cell clonality in common variable immunodeficiency. Profiling relied on immunoSEQ multiplex PCR, and the TCRdb table lists in-frame clones only, not all of them. Singletons are absent from the sample, which has 40,000 to 45,000 clones. The sequenced sample was peripheral blood mononuclear cells. These receptors were collected from a person aged 18 to 75 in good health.

Only a few counts were recorded for this clone. The CDR3 goes on 3 residues after the read ends, and that part is filled in from the germline J gene. The chain links TRBV7-2 to TRBJ2-3, with 7 bases matching TRBD1. This CDR3 comprises 15 residues. Germline loops: CDR1 SGHTA, CDR2 FQGNSA. CDR3 region: CASSLGQGGNQPQYF. The sequenced CDR3 bases are TGTGCCAGCAGCTTAGGACAGGGCGGCAATCAGCCG.

This clone has more than one count but fewer than ten. The junction departs from the called germline gene at one end, perhaps through a read error. The read ends 3 residues before the CDR3 terminus; that terminus is restored from the germline J gene. This rearrangement joins TRBV7-9 to TRBJ2-7; maybe TRBD2 (6 bases). CDR1 SEHNR and CDR2 FQNEAQ come from the germline V gene (reference sequence). The CDR3 consists of 13 residues. The CDR3 DNA, read in part, is TGTTCCAGCAGCTTATCTCGCGGGGACGAG. As protein: CSSSLSRGDE. The entire CDR3 protein reads CSSSLSRGDEQYF.

This clone was recorded many times. With the read ending 3 residues before the CDR3 end, the germline J gene is used to fill in that end. The chain uses TRBV20-1 and TRBJ1-4, with D possibly matching TRBD1 (6 bases). Trimming removed 3 bases from V and 6 bases from J, with 14 bases in between. The CDR3 has 14 residues. The V gene's germline CDR1 is DFQATT and CDR2 SNEGSKA (reference sequence). The part of the CDR3 DNA that was read is TGCAGTGCTAGCGGACGGAGACAGGATGAAAAA. Protein sequence: CSASGRRQDEK. In full, the CDR3 is CSASGRRQDEKLFF.

This clone was observed at least ten times. The read is 3 residues too short to cover the CDR3 end, so that end is filled in from the germline J gene. The chain combines TRBV5-4 with TRBJ1-2; 7 nucleotides line up with TRBD1. The germline V gene has CDR1 SGHNT and CDR2 YYREEE (reference sequence). The CDR3 runs to 12 residues. V gave up 4 bases and J gave up 7 bases; unmatched junction bases: 4. Incomplete CDR3 DNA: TGTGCCAGCAGCATGACAGGGTCTGGC. It is translated as CASSMTGSG. In full, the CDR3 is CASSMTGSGYTF.

This clone has ten or more counts. The CDR3 end falls 3 residues outside the read, so it is completed with the germline J gene. The rearrangement joins TRBV2 to TRBJ2-2; a possible D gene is TRBD1 (6 bases). This CDR3 has 15 amino acids. Between the trimmed V and J ends, which lost 3 bases and 4 bases, there was a span of 12 bases. Germline CDR1 is SNHLY and CDR2 is FYNNEI. CDR3 sequence reads: CASSEDRLSTGELFF. CDR3 bases read: TGTGCCAGCAGTGAGGACAGATTGTCCACCGGGGAG.

This clone was picked up many times. The CDR3 end lies 3 residues beyond the end of the read and is filled in from the germline J gene. The rearrangement links TRBV20-1 to TRBJ2-4; TRBD2 might be the D (5 bases). CDR1 and CDR2 from the germline V gene are DFQATT and SNEGSKA (reference sequence). This CDR3 has 14 residues. The CDR3 DNA, read in part, is TGCAGTGCTAGAGATTTCGGGGTGGAAGAGACT. Translating it yields CSARDFGVEET. In full, the CDR3 reads CSARDFGVEETQYF.

This clone was picked up many times. Sequencing ends 3 residues short of the CDR3 end; the germline J gene provides the rest. This chain joins TRBV18 and TRBJ2-7; a possible D gene is TRBD1 (6 bases). CDR3 size: 14 residues. Trimming cost V 5 bases and J 1 base, with 12 bases left between them. CDR1 is KGHSH and CDR2 is LQKENI in the germline V gene. The CDR3 here is CASSSDSKSYEQYF. The sequenced part of the CDR3 DNA is TGTGCCAGCTCATCGGACAGCAAATCCTACGAG.

Many counts were recorded for this clone. With the read ending 3 residues before the CDR3 end, the germline J gene is used to fill in that end. The chain joins TRBV29-1 to TRBJ2-3, with D unclear. From germline, CDR1 is SQVTM and CDR2 ANQGSEA. Between the trimmed V and J ends, which lost 5 bases and 2 bases, there was a span of 14 bases. The CDR3 is 14 amino acids. CDR3 bases read: TGCAGCGTTCAAGGGTCGGTTTTCACAGATACG. Its protein product is CSVQGSVFTDT. The complete CDR3 reads CSVQGSVFTDTQYF.

This clone has at least ten counts. The read ends 3 residues early relative to the CDR3; the germline J gene fills the gap. The chain recombines TRBV5-1 with TRBJ1-2; weak D call: TRBD1 (5 bases). CDR1 is SGHRS and CDR2 is YFSETQ in the germline V gene. The CDR3 spans 13 residues. V dropped 3 bases and J dropped 6 bases, with 12 bases sitting between them. Partial CDR3 DNA: TGCGCCAGCAGCTGGACGGGGGAAGATGGC. Translated: CASSWTGEDG. The full CDR3 sequence reads CASSWTGEDGYTF.

This clone occurred many times. The read stops 3 residues short of the end of the CDR3; the missing end is completed from the germline J gene. The V gene is TRBV5-4, the J gene TRBJ1-2; D is undetermined. V lost 0 bases and J lost 7, with 10 bases in between. CDR3 length: 13 amino acids. CDR1 is SGHNT, CDR2 YYREEE, per germline (reference sequence). The sequenced part of the CDR3 DNA is TGTGCCAGCAGCTTGGAGGGTGCGGGTGGC. As protein: CASSLEGAGG. The whole CDR3 reads CASSLEGAGGYTF.

This clone has at least ten counts. The CDR3 is cut off 3 residues early in the read; its end comes from the germline J gene. The chain uses TRBV20-1 and TRBJ2-3; 9 bases agree with TRBD2. Germline V gene data show CDR1 as DFQATT and CDR2 as SNEGSKA (reference sequence). This CDR3 comprises 16 residues. The junction had 8 bases not matched to a gene; V was cut back by 0 bases and J by 4 bases. Partial CDR3 DNA: TGCAGTGCTAGAGATCGCGGGGGGGCCAGGGCAGATACG. Protein product: CSARDRGGARADT. The entire CDR3 sequence reads CSARDRGGARADTQYF.

This clone has ten or more counts. The read is 3 residues too short to cover the CDR3 end, so that end is filled in from the germline J gene. The chain combines TRBV19 with TRBJ2-7; 7 bases map to TRBD1. The V gene end was trimmed by 7 bases and the J gene end by 4 bases; junction bases not matched to a gene: 13. CDR3 length equals 15 residues. Germline V gene data show CDR1 as LNHDA and CDR2 as SQIVND (reference sequence). The CDR3 loop is CASNLRGDSNYEQYF. The part of the CDR3 DNA that was read is TGTGCCAGTAACCTGAGAGGGGACAGTAATTACGAG.

This clone was seen many times. The CDR3 end is not reached by the read, which stops 3 residues before it; the germline J gene fills it in. The chain combines TRBV29-1 with TRBJ2-3; D remains unclear. Trimming removed 7 bases at V and 0 bases at J, with 5 bases between. This CDR3 spans 11 amino acids. Germline V CDR1 and CDR2: SQVTM, ANQGSEA. The CDR3 spells CSGHSTDTQYF. Partial CDR3 DNA: TGCAGCGGGCATAGCACAGATACG.

For this clone: Read data end 3 residues before the CDR3 end; the end is taken from the germline J gene. The V call is TRBV7-9, the J call TRBJ2-3; 9 bases line up with TRBD1. The germline gives CDR1 SEHNR, CDR2 FQNEAQ (reference sequence). The CDR3 runs 15 residues. CDR3 sequence: CASSPTGGIWEPQYF. The DNA read from the CDR3 is TGTGCCAGCAGCCCTACAGGGGGCATATGGGAGCCG.